The source of this T cell receptor beta chain is a study of blood T cell repertoires in COVID-19. Background on the study: PBMCs, B-cell-depleted T cells, or T cells were the source of the cDNA or gDNA that made up the material.

The CDR3 runs to 15 residues. Trimming removed 6 bases at V and 1 base at J, with 15 bases between. The germline V gene encodes CDR1 MNHEY and CDR2 SMNVEV (reference sequence). Authors' methods: Estimation of nucleated cell counts was performed using reference gene primer amplification. The method was immunoSEQ multiplex PCR; TCRdb's version includes in-frame clones alone and lacks a portion of them. V, J and clone size reflect that table, while D and trimming were determined from the DNA. The table includes 430,000 or so clones, around nine tenths detected once. This clonotype was obtained from a woman aged 40-49 years who had recovered from COVID-19. V gene TRBV27 combines with J gene TRBJ1-1; D call uncertain. Input material: PBMCs or T cells enriched from blood (not recorded which). The CDR3 DNA reads as TGTGCCAGCAGGGAATTTCGGGGTAGGAACACTGAAGCTTTCTTT. Translation gives CASREFRGRNTEAFF.